The source of this TCR beta chain is a study of identical twins. TCRdb reprocessed the 5' RACE reads via MiXCR and lists one record per CDR3 protein. The sample includes fewer than 350,000 distinct CDR3 sequences, 8% to 9% seen only once; the top ten take 2.1%. Study outcomes and limitations: The degree of excess twin sharing was weaker in beta out-of-frame sequences. Memory repertoires showed no such pattern, whereas abundant cord blood beta clonotypes carried fewer insertions.

A remark on this clonotype: Its target is unknown.

A further study also used this sample, focusing on yellow fever vaccine responses in identical twins.

The receptor was isolated from a woman under 30 in good health. The specimen was memory (CD45RO+) T cells sorted from blood.

The CDR3 protein is CSATGGISPNSPLHF. The CDR3 region has the DNA TGCAGTGCCACAGGGGGAATAAGTCCTAATTCACCCCTCCACTTT. The chain carries TRBV20-1 and TRBJ1-6; 8 nucleotides line up with TRBD1. Germline V gene lookup returns CDR1 DFQATT and CDR2 SNEGSKA (reference sequence). Germline trimming cut 6 bases from V and 6 bases from J; bases unmatched to any gene: 10. The CDR3 sequence is 15 residues long.